These 20 T cell receptor beta chains originate from one sample sequenced in a study of monozygotic twins with inflammatory bowel disease. TCRdb derives one entry per CDR3 protein from the 5' RACE reads, leaving out DNA. The sample holds about 380,000 distinct CDR3 sequences. The sequencing sample was made of blood. These receptors were obtained from a human donor with ulcerative colitis or Crohn's disease, or a healthy co-twin of an affected twin (not recorded which).

CDR3 sequence reads: CASSPTGLAAETQYF. The genes are TRBV4-1 and TRBJ2-5; TCRdb designates TRBD2, a call that cannot be tested without DNA. Germline CDR1 reads MGHRA; CDR2 reads YSYEKL. The CDR3 runs 15 residues.

The chain is built from TRBV4-3 and TRBJ1-2; TCRdb's D call of TRBD1 is untestable without DNA. The CDR3 has 12 amino acids. Per the germline V gene, CDR1 is LGHNA and CDR2 is YSLEER. CDR3 sequence: CASSPRQGAYTF.

This chain uses TRBV12-3 or TRBV12-4 with TRBJ2-5; the TCRdb D gene call, TRBD1, has no DNA to confirm it. The CDR3 runs 14 residues. This CDR3 is CASSRDRRRGTQYF.

The rearrangement uses TRBV20-1 and TRBJ2-5; TCRdb names TRBD2, which stays unverified in the absence of DNA. This CDR3 region has 15 residues. Germline assignment: CDR1 DFQATT and CDR2 SNEGSKA (reference sequence). CDR3 region: CSARIAGTSRETQYF.

V is TRBV11-2 and J is TRBJ2-7. Germline-derived CDR1 and CDR2 are SGHAT and FQNNGV. The CDR3 has 17 amino acids. The CDR3 is CASSLDTYWASSNEQYF. The full variable domain, with the rest looked up from reference TRBV11-2 and TRBJ2-7, is EAGVAQSPRYKIIEKRQSVAFWCNPISGHATLYWYQQILGQGPKLLIQFQNNGVVDDSQLPKDRFSAERLKGVDSTLKIQPAKLEDSAVYLCASSLDTYWASSNEQYFGPGTRLTVT.

The genes are TRBV5-1 and TRBJ2-7. CDR1 SGHRS and CDR2 YFSETQ come from the germline V gene. The CDR3 runs to 15 residues. CDR3 sequence: CASSLGGPSVYEQYF.

This chain links TRBV9 with TRBJ2-1; TCRdb's D call of TRBD2 is untestable without DNA. The CDR3 totals 16 residues. Germline-derived CDR1 and CDR2 are SGDLS and YYNGEE. This CDR3 reads CASSPWRGALYNEQFF.

V usage is TRBV6-2 or TRBV6-3 and J usage is TRBJ2-7; TCRdb's D call, TRBD1, is unchecked because there is no DNA. The CDR3 totals 15 residues. Germline CDR1 reads MNHEY; CDR2 reads SVGEGT. This CDR3 is CASSPQGQRSYEQYF.

This chain joins TRBV6-5 and TRBJ2-5; the D gene TCRdb calls, TRBD1, cannot be checked with no DNA. The CDR3 is 13 amino acids. Germline CDR1 MNHEY, CDR2 SVGAGI. The CDR3 here is CASRSTGTETQYF.

The V call is TRBV20-1, the J call TRBJ2-3; the D gene TCRdb calls, TRBD1, cannot be checked with no DNA. The CDR3 extends over 16 amino acids. Germline V gene sequence: CDR1 DFQATT, CDR2 SNEGSKA (reference sequence). The CDR3 here is CSAPPSGNPAADTQYF.

This sequence joins TRBV18 and TRBJ2-7; TCRdb's D call, TRBD1, is unchecked because there is no DNA. The CDR3 runs to 14 residues. The germline gives CDR1 KGHSH, CDR2 LQKENI. The CDR3 spells CASSPLDRAYEQYF.

The gene calls are TRBV7-8 and TRBJ2-3; TCRdb lists TRBD1, though no DNA is available to test this call. Germline V gives CDR1 SGHVS, CDR2 FQNEAQ. The CDR3 has 15 residues. The CDR3 loop reads CASSLSTGNTDTQYF.

The chain is built from TRBV24-1 and TRBJ2-5. CDR3 length equals 15 residues. The germline V gene encodes CDR1 KGHDR and CDR2 SFDVKD. The CDR3 protein is CATSDLVGYQETQYF.

The chain joins TRBV3-1 to TRBJ2-7. This CDR3 comprises 12 residues. Germline CDR1 and CDR2: LGHDT and YNNKEL (reference sequence). Here the CDR3 reads CASSQVAYEQYF.

V and J are TRBV6-2 or TRBV6-3 and TRBJ2-7; with no DNA, the TCRdb D assignment of TRBD2 cannot be verified. The CDR3 is 14 amino acids. Germline CDR1 and CDR2: MNHEY and SVGEGT. Here the CDR3 reads CASSTGQRGGEQYF.

The J gene is TRBJ2-7, the V gene TRBV4-3; TCRdb calls TRBD2, which cannot be checked without DNA. Germline V gene sequence: CDR1 LGHNA, CDR2 YSLEER. This CDR3 has 19 amino acids. CDR3 loop: CASSQDQEGLAELTYEQYF.

The rearrangement uses TRBV4-3 and TRBJ2-1. The CDR3 spans 13 residues. CDR1 is LGHNA and CDR2 is YSLEER in the germline V gene. The CDR3 here is CASSQDVPHEQFF.

This sequence joins TRBV12-3 or TRBV12-4 and TRBJ2-1; TCRdb's assignment of TRBD1 cannot be checked, as there is no DNA. This CDR3 contains 18 residues. The CDR3 region is CASSLRLAGAAGNNEQFF.

This chain connects TRBV2 to TRBJ1-4; TCRdb's D call, TRBD1, is unchecked because there is no DNA. This CDR3 is 15 amino acids long. Germline V CDR1 and CDR2: SNHLY, FYNNEI. CDR3 residues: CASNPDRERWEKLFF.

This chain connects TRBV20-1 to TRBJ2-7; the D call of TRBD1 rests on TCRdb alone, since no DNA is present to check it. CDR1 and CDR2 (germline): DFQATT, SNEGSKA (reference sequence). The CDR3 runs to 13 residues. The CDR3 protein is CSAKTRGAYEQYF.